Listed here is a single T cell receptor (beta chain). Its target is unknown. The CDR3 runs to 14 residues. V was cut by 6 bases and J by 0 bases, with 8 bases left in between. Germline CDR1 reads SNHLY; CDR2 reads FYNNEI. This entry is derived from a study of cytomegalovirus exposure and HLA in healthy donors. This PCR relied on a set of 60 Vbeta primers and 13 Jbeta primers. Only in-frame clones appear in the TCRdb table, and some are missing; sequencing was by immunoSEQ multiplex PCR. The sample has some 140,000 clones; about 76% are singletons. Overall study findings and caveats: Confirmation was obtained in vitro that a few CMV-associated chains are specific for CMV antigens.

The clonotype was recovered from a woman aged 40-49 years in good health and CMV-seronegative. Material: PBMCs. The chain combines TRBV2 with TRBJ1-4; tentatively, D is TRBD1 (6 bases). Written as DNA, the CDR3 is TGTGCCAGCAGCGGACAGTCAACTAATGAAAAACTGTTTTTT. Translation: CASSGQSTNEKLFF.